The 28 T cell receptor beta chains given below trace back to one sample, sequenced in a study of cytomegalovirus exposure and HLA in healthy donors (dated by TCRdb to 2017 to 2019). Receptors were amplified or captured by the immunoSEQ multiplex PCR assay. For the multiplex PCR, a mixture combining 60 forward primers for TCR Vbeta segments and 13 reverse primers for TCR Jbeta segments was used. Held by TCRdb, this immuneACCESS table contains in-frame sequences only and omits some clones. Under half of the omission traces to an unresolved V gene where checked; the cause of the rest is unknown. The sample yields 84,000 or so clones; roughly 80% were counted once. Jointly, the top ten make up around 1.4% of the sample. Source material: PBMCs. All receptors come from a male donor in good health and CMV-seronegative.

This chain links TRBV28 with TRBJ1-6; TRBD1 matches 7 bases. Germline trimming cut 7 bases from V and 2 bases from J; bases unmatched to any gene: 8. Germline CDR1 reads MDHEN; CDR2 reads SYDVKM. The CDR3 loop spans 16 amino acids. As DNA, the CDR3 is TGTGCCAGCACCACAGGGGACGGCACCTATAATTCACCCCTCCACTTT. Its protein product is CASTTGDGTYNSPLHF.

The V and J genes are TRBV10-1 and TRBJ2-7; 9 bases are shared with TRBD1. The V segment lost 6 bases and the J segment 0 bases; nucleotides outside the gene matches: 3. The CDR3 has 14 residues. In germline, CDR1 is WNHNN, CDR2 SYGVQD (reference sequence). This CDR3 reads CASSGTGISYEQYF. Here the CDR3 DNA reads TGCGCCAGCAGCGGGACAGGGATCTCCTACGAGCAGTACTTC.

This clone showed up just a few times. The DNA for the CDR3 is TGTGCCAGCAGCTTGGGAGGATCCCGTGAGCAGTTCTTC. Translated, it gives CASSLGGSREQFF. This chain links TRBV11-3 with TRBJ2-1, with D perhaps matching TRBD2 (6 bases). Germline V gene sequence: CDR1 SGHNT, CDR2 YENEEA. The CDR3 length is 13 residues. Trimming removed 3 bases from V and 9 bases from J, with 12 bases in between. Full variable domain (outside the CDR3, taken from reference TRBV11-3 and TRBJ2-1): EAGVVQSPRYKIIEKKQPVAFWCNPISGHNTLYWYLQNLGQGPELLIRYENEEAVDDSQLPKDRFSAERLKGVDSTLKIQPAELGDSAVYLCASSLGGSREQFFGPGTRLTVL.

This chain joins TRBV19 and TRBJ1-2; 9 positions agree with TRBD1. Germline assignment: CDR1 LNHDA and CDR2 SQIVND (reference sequence). The CDR3 runs 15 residues. V lost 4 bases and J lost 0; bases outside the gene matches: 3. CDR3 region: CASSRGQGANYGYTF. As DNA, the CDR3 is TGTGCCAGTAGTAGGGGACAGGGAGCTAACTATGGCTACACCTTC. The variable domain in full, completed from reference TRBV19 and TRBJ1-2, reads DGGITQSPKYLFRKEGQNVTLSCEQNLNHDAMYWYRQDPGQGLRLIYYSQIVNDFQKGDIAEGYSVSREKKESFPLTVTSAQKNPTAFYLCASSRGQGANYGYTFGSGTRLTVV.

The chain combines TRBV2 with TRBJ1-5; 7 positions agree with TRBD1. This CDR3 region has 13 residues. J gave up 2 bases and V 6 bases, and 1 base lay outside the gene matches. Germline V gene data show CDR1 as SNHLY and CDR2 as FYNNEI. The CDR3 reads CASRGTGNQPQHF. The CDR3 coding sequence is TGTGCCAGCAGGGGGACAGGCAATCAGCCCCAGCATTTT.

The chain combines TRBV7-9 with TRBJ1-4, with D unresolved. Per the germline V gene, CDR1 is SEHNR and CDR2 is FQNEAQ (reference sequence). Deletions cut 5 bases from V and 8 bases from J, with 9 bases between. The CDR3 sequence is 12 residues long. CDR3 sequence reads: CASSHVLEKLFF. For the CDR3, the DNA is TGTGCCAGCAGCCACGTTCTAGAAAAACTGTTTTTT.

This chain connects TRBV10-3 to TRBJ2-1, with a weak D call TRBD2 (6 bases). Per the germline V gene, CDR1 is ENHRY and CDR2 is SYGVKD. This CDR3 is built from 14 residues. V was clipped by 1 base and J by 6 bases, with 10 bases between them. DNA for the CDR3: TGTGCCATCAGTGAGTACGGGACTTTCAATGAGCAGTTCTTC. This translates into CAISEYGTFNEQFF.

The chain has TRBV5-1 and TRBJ2-4, with TRBD2 identical over 7 bases. CDR3 length equals 19 residues. Germline CDR1 is SGHRS and CDR2 is YFSETQ. V lost 2 bases to trimming and J lost 1 base; unmatched junction nucleotides: 15. The chain's CDR3 is CASSFNLDRTGGAKNIQYF. CDR3 coding DNA: TGCGCCAGCAGCTTTAATCTCGATCGTACCGGGGGGGCCAAAAACATTCAGTACTTC.

The rearrangement links TRBV6-5 to TRBJ1-5, with D uncertain. V dropped 2 bases and J dropped 3 bases, with 5 bases sitting between them. CDR3 length: 13 amino acids. Germline V gene lookup returns CDR1 MNHEY and CDR2 SVGAGI. The CDR3 bases are TGTGCCAGCAGTTACCGGGTCAATCAGCCCCAGCATTTT. This translates into CASSYRVNQPQHF.

This sequence joins TRBV6-5 and TRBJ1-2; tentatively, D is TRBD1 (5 bases). The CDR3 has 14 residues. Looked up from germline, CDR1 is MNHEY and CDR2 is SVGAGI. V gave up 2 bases and J gave up 0 bases, with 7 bases separating them. CDR3 bases: TGTGCCAGCAGTTACGGGGGGGCTAACTATGGCTACACCTTC. Its translation is CASSYGGANYGYTF.

The gene calls are TRBV28 and TRBJ2-1; D is undetermined. The germline V gene encodes CDR1 MDHEN and CDR2 SYDVKM. The CDR3 covers 14 residues. Trimming took 3 bases from V and 5 from J, leaving 11 bases between them. The CDR3 bases are TGTGCCAGCAGTTTTCATAGACTCGACAATGAGCAGTTCTTC. It yields the protein CASSFHRLDNEQFF.

This clone was recorded once. The chain has TRBV28 and TRBJ2-6, with D possibly being TRBD1 (6 bases). Germline V gene sequence: CDR1 MDHEN, CDR2 SYDVKM. This CDR3 region has 16 residues. Trimming stripped 3 bases from V and 0 bases from J, with 9 bases between. CDR3 in amino acids: CASSLSRGSGANVLTF. The CDR3 nucleotides are TGTGCCAGCAGTTTGTCCAGGGGCTCTGGGGCCAACGTCCTGACTTTC.

Comment on this clone: Other DNA sequences in the same sample also yield this CDR3. This chain connects TRBV5-1 to TRBJ1-1, with a possible D match to TRBD1 (5 bases). The CDR3 covers 16 residues. V was clipped by 0 bases and J by 1 base, with 13 bases between them. Germline CDR1 reads SGHRS; CDR2 reads YFSETQ. CDR3 coding DNA: TGCGCCAGCAGCTTGGGGCGGGGACTCTCGAACACTGAAGCTTTCTTT. Residues: CASSLGRGLSNTEAFF.

This clone has more than one count but fewer than ten. The chain joins TRBV6-1 to TRBJ1-2; the D gene is possibly TRBD1 (6 bases). In germline, CDR1 is MNHNS, CDR2 SASEGT. V gave up 8 bases and J gave up 4 bases, with 11 bases separating them. The CDR3 extends over 12 amino acids. In DNA form, the CDR3 reads TGTGCCAGCTTCGGGACACCCTATGGCTACACCTTC. This gives the protein CASFGTPYGYTF.

This clone was counted a few times. The rearrangement uses TRBV18 and TRBJ1-1; D not resolved. This CDR3 region has 13 residues. Trimming cost V 2 bases and J 1 base, with 5 bases left between them. Germline values: CDR1 KGHSH, CDR2 LQKENI. In DNA form, the CDR3 reads TGTGCCAGCTCACCATATAGGAACACTGAAGCTTTCTTT. It specifies CASSPYRNTEAFF.

The rearrangement links TRBV28 to TRBJ2-7; the D gene is possibly TRBD1 (6 bases). Germline CDR1 is MDHEN and CDR2 is SYDVKM. The CDR3 loop spans 15 amino acids. V gave up 6 bases and J gave up 2 bases, with 17 bases separating them. CDR3 protein: CASSPAGTRTYEQYF. CDR3 DNA: TGTGCCAGCAGCCCCGCCGGGACACGGACCTACGAGCAGTACTTC. Supplemented by reference TRBV28 and TRBJ2-7, the full variable domain reads DVKVTQSSRYLVKRTGEKVFLECVQDMDHENMFWYRQDPGLGLRLIYFSYDVKMKEKGDIPEGYSVSREKKERFSLILESASTNQTSMYLCASSPAGTRTYEQYFGPGTRLTVT.

The V gene is TRBV2, the J gene TRBJ1-3; TRBD1 agrees at 8 bases. The CDR3 covers 16 residues. Germline lookup yields CDR1 SNHLY and CDR2 FYNNEI. The trim removed 4 bases at V and 2 bases at J, leaving 7 bases unmatched. CDR3 nucleotides: TGTGCCAGCAGTGGGACAGGGAAAACTACTGGAAACACCATATATTTT. This encodes CASSGTGKTTGNTIYF. Full variable domain (remainder filled in from reference TRBV2 and TRBJ1-3): EPEVTQTPSHQVTQMGQEVILRCVPISNHLYFYWYRQILGQKVEFLVSFYNNEISEKSEIFDDQFSVERPDGSNFTLKIRSTKLEDSAMYFCASSGTGKTTGNTIYFGEGSWLTVV.

This clone has a handful of counts. This chain connects TRBV4-3 to TRBJ1-4; tentative D call: TRBD1 (6 bases). Germline V gene data show CDR1 as LGHNA and CDR2 as YSLEER. The V end was cut by 1 base, the J end by 8 bases, with 11 bases between. The CDR3 has 14 residues. CDR3 protein: CASSQAGVGEKLFF. CDR3 nucleotide sequence: TGCGCCAGCAGCCAAGCAGGGGTTGGGGAAAAACTGTTTTTT.

This clone was seen just once. The rearrangement links TRBV6-5 to TRBJ2-3, with 10 bases lining up with TRBD2. The length of the CDR3 is 14 residues. CDR1 is MNHEY, CDR2 SVGAGI, per germline. The junction had 7 bases not matched to a gene; V was cut back by 8 bases and J by 5 bases. The CDR3 DNA reads TGTGCCAGCTCGGGAGCGGGGGGGGAAGATACGCAGTATTTT. Amino acids: CASSGAGGEDTQYF.

V usage is TRBV7-2 and J usage is TRBJ2-7; TRBD2 matches at 8 bases. The junction had 5 bases not matched to a gene; V was cut back by 1 base and J by 3 bases. The CDR3 covers 15 residues. The germline CDR1 and CDR2 sequences are SGHTA and FQGNSA. CDR3 coding DNA: TGTGCCAGCAGCTTAGGCACTAGCGGTCGCTACGAGCAGTACTTC. Its translation: CASSLGTSGRYEQYF. Supplemented by reference TRBV7-2 and TRBJ2-7, the full variable domain reads GAGVSQSPSNKVTEKGKDVELRCDPISGHTALYWYRQSLGQGLEFLIYFQGNSAPDKSGLPSDRFSAERTGGSVSTLTIQRTQQEDSAVYLCASSLGTSGRYEQYFGPGTRLTVT.

This chain uses TRBV5-4 with TRBJ1-1; D is possibly TRBD1 (6 bases). Germline V gene lookup returns CDR1 SGHNT and CDR2 YYREEE (reference sequence). The CDR3 is 13 amino acids. Trimming took 4 bases from V and 1 from J, leaving 8 bases between them. Here the CDR3 reads CASSLDRNTEAFF. The CDR3, as DNA: TGTGCCAGCAGCCTGGACAGGAACACTGAAGCTTTCTTT.

The genes are TRBV9 and TRBJ2-3; 10 bases line up with TRBD1. CDR3 size: 15 residues. The V gene's germline CDR1 is SGDLS and CDR2 YYNGEE. J lost 6 bases, V lost 6 bases, and 10 bases had no gene match. CDR3 DNA: TGTGCCAGCAACAACCGACAGGGGGCGCAGGATACGCAGTATTTT. Protein sequence: CASNNRQGAQDTQYF.

J is TRBJ2-3 and V is TRBV18; D gene ambiguous. V was pared by 3 bases and J by 0 bases, with 7 bases between. The CDR3 runs to 14 residues. Germline CDR1 KGHSH, CDR2 LQKENI. CDR3 in amino acids: CASSPLRSTDTQYF. CDR3 sequence (DNA): TGTGCCAGCTCACCTCTTCGTAGCACAGATACGCAGTATTTT.

CDR3: CSVRQFLNEKLFF. The DNA of the CDR3 is TGCAGCGTCAGACAGTTCCTTAATGAAAAACTGTTTTTT. V gene TRBV29-1 combines with J gene TRBJ1-4, with a tentative D call TRBD1 (5 bases). This CDR3 is built from 13 residues. Germline assignment: CDR1 SQVTM and CDR2 ANQGSEA. V lost 6 bases and J 4 bases, leaving 12 bases between the germline ends.

CDR3 nucleotides: TGTGCCAGCAGCGTAGGTCAAGCGGGAGAGGGTGAGCAGTTCTTC. This sequence encodes CASSVGQAGEGEQFF. This chain uses TRBV9 with TRBJ2-1; 8 positions match TRBD2. The length of the CDR3 is 15 residues. Germline values: CDR1 SGDLS, CDR2 YYNGEE. With V trimmed by 0 bases and J by 9 bases, 8 bases remained unmatched.

CDR3 sequence (DNA): TGTGCCAGCAGCTACAGAATGGGCAGTAATAATGGCTACACCTTC. It codes for CASSYRMGSNNGYTF. The chain has TRBV7-2 and TRBJ1-2; D remains ambiguous. CDR3 length: 15 residues. Per the germline V gene, CDR1 is SGHTA and CDR2 is FQGNSA. V lost 4 bases to trimming and J lost 6 bases, with 18 bases between them.

This clone appeared a single time. The chain joins TRBV28 to TRBJ2-7; 9 bases are shared with TRBD1. The J segment lost 2 bases and the V segment lost 3 bases, leaving 5 bases of the junction unmatched. The CDR3 consists of 15 residues. Germline CDR1 and CDR2: MDHEN and SYDVKM. CDR3 DNA sequence: TGTGCCAGCAGTTTCGGGACAGGGAATACCTACGAGCAGTACTTC. Residues: CASSFGTGNTYEQYF.

This chain links TRBV4-3 with TRBJ2-6, with 7 bases that match TRBD1. The J segment lost 0 bases and the V segment lost 4 bases, leaving 6 bases of the junction unmatched. There are 17 residues in the CDR3. Germline V gives CDR1 LGHNA, CDR2 YSLEER. CDR3 in DNA: TGCGCCAGCAGCCCAATTCAGGGGGACTCTGGGGCCAACGTCCTGACTTTC. Its protein product is CASSPIQGDSGANVLTF.